The 31 T cell receptor beta chains below were found in one sample sequenced in a study of early T cells in non-severe SARS-CoV-2 infection. TCRdb processed the 5' RACE reads anew with MiXCR; each CDR3 protein has one entry. The sample has roughly 51,000 distinct CDR3 sequences; approximately 9.8% are singletons. The material sequenced was whole blood. These receptors were collected from an adult who was a healthcare worker with PCR-confirmed SARS-CoV-2 infection or an uninfected control (not recorded which).

Many counts were recorded for this clonotype. The chain employs TRBV2 and TRBJ1-5, with D perhaps matching TRBD1 (6 bases). Germline V gives CDR1 SNHLY, CDR2 FYNNEI. The V end was cut by 3 bases, the J end by 0 bases, with 9 bases between. This CDR3 is 15 amino acids long. CDR3 sequence reads: CASSDLGASNQPQHF. The CDR3 coding sequence is TGTGCCAGCAGTGATCTGGGGGCTAGCAATCAGCCCCAGCATTTT.

This clonotype occurred a few times. The chain recombines TRBV9 with TRBJ2-7, with D possibly matching TRBD1 (10 bases). This CDR3 comprises 23 residues. Trimming took off 0 bases at V and 5 bases at J, with 39 bases between the two ends. Germline V CDR1 and CDR2: SGDLS, YYNGEE. CDR3 sequence: CASSVGPGQGVAGGRARVNEQYF. The CDR3 bases are TGTGCCAGCAGCGTAGGCCCAGGACAGGGGGTCGCTGGCGGGAGGGCCAGGGTCAACGAGCAGTACTTC.

The rearrangement uses TRBV28 and TRBJ2-1; D gene ambiguous. The length of the CDR3 is 12 residues. CDR1 and CDR2 from the germline V gene are MDHEN and SYDVKM. Trimming took 6 bases from V and 9 from J, leaving 12 bases between them. The CDR3 protein is CASRRWVSEQFF. In nucleotides, the CDR3 is TGTGCCAGCAGACGTTGGGTCTCTGAGCAGTTCTTC.

This clonotype is medium-sized by share. This sequence joins TRBV5-8 and TRBJ2-1; D possibly matches TRBD1 or TRBD2 (5 bases each). V lost 2 bases to trimming and J lost 4 bases, with 10 bases between them. The CDR3 length is 14 residues. Germline-derived CDR1 and CDR2 are SGHTS and YDEGEE. CDR3 coding DNA: TGTGCCAGCAGCTTATGGGACCAATACAATGAGCAGTTCTTC. The encoded protein is CASSLWDQYNEQFF.

This clonotype has ten or more counts. V usage is TRBV6-5 and J usage is TRBJ1-5, with a possible D match to TRBD1 (6 bases). The germline gives CDR1 MNHEY, CDR2 SVGAGI. Trimming took 0 bases from V and 6 from J, leaving 9 bases between them. The CDR3 is 14 amino acids. CDR3 sequence (DNA): TGTGCCAGCAGTTACTCTCAGGGGAGTCAGCCCCAGCATTTT. Translation: CASSYSQGSQPQHF.

The V gene is TRBV7-6, the J gene TRBJ2-1, with a possible D match to TRBD1 (5 bases). Trimming removed 5 bases from V and 7 bases from J, with 15 bases in between. The CDR3 runs to 14 residues. Germline V gene sequence: CDR1 SGHVS, CDR2 FNYEAQ. CDR3 sequence (DNA): TGTGCCAGCAGCCCGGTGCCAGGGCGGAATGAGCAGTTCTTC. Protein product: CASSPVPGRNEQFF.

This clonotype was seen at least ten times. The rearrangement links TRBV9 to TRBJ2-5, with D perhaps matching TRBD1 or TRBD2 (5 bases each). Looked up from germline, CDR1 is SGDLS and CDR2 is YYNGEE. The CDR3 consists of 12 residues. V lost 4 bases to trimming and J lost 5 bases, with 9 bases between them. CDR3 protein: CASSPWGETQYF. For the CDR3, the DNA is TGTGCCAGCAGCCCCTGGGGGGAGACCCAGTACTTC.

This clonotype was seen more than once but under ten times. V usage is TRBV19 and J usage is TRBJ1-5; TRBD1 agrees at 11 bases. From germline, CDR1 is LNHDA and CDR2 SQIVND (reference sequence). The trim removed 7 bases at V and 3 bases at J, leaving 5 bases unmatched. This CDR3 has 15 amino acids. CDR3 DNA: TGTGCCAGTACTCCGGACAGGGGGCACAATCAGCCCCAGCATTTT. Translated: CASTPDRGHNQPQHF. Full variable domain (rest looked up from reference TRBV19 and TRBJ1-5): DGGITQSPKYLFRKEGQNVTLSCEQNLNHDAMYWYRQDPGQGLRLIYYSQIVNDFQKGDIAEGYSVSREKKESFPLTVTSAQKNPTAFYLCASTPDRGHNQPQHFGDGTRLSIL.

This clonotype came up many times. The CDR3 loop reads CASSLSEWQNNQPQHF. CDR3 in DNA: TGTGCCAGCAGTTTGTCCGAGTGGCAGAACAATCAGCCCCAGCATTTT. The V call is TRBV12-3 or TRBV12-4, the J call TRBJ1-5; the D is unclear. V gave up 3 bases and J gave up 3 bases, with 15 bases separating them. The CDR3 runs 16 residues.

This clonotype was observed a few times. The chain is built from TRBV20-1 and TRBJ2-3; 8 bases map to TRBD1. This CDR3 comprises 17 residues. Trimming removed 1 base from V and 0 bases from J; junction bases left unmatched: 9. In germline, CDR1 is DFQATT, CDR2 SNEGSKA (reference sequence). CDR3 DNA sequence: TGCAGTGCTAGAGGGGGGGACAGGTTATCTAGCACAGATACGCAGTATTTT. Its protein product is CSARGGDRLSSTDTQYF.

The CDR3 sequence: CASSFSWDGTDTQYF. The CDR3 region has the DNA TGTGCCAGCAGTTTCTCATGGGACGGCACAGATACGCAGTATTTT. This chain uses TRBV27 with TRBJ2-3; tentatively, D is TRBD1 or TRBD2 (5 bases each). V lost 3 bases and J lost 1, with 11 bases in between. Germline CDR1 MNHEY, CDR2 SMNVEV (reference sequence). The CDR3 runs 15 residues.

This clonotype was observed at least ten times. The CDR3 region has the DNA TGTGCCAGCAGCTTCGGCAGGGGTATTACTGAAGCTTTCTTT. Translation: CASSFGRGITEAFF. This rearrangement joins TRBV7-9 to TRBJ1-1; maybe TRBD1 (6 bases). V was pared by 3 bases and J by 5 bases, with 13 bases between. The CDR3 is 14 amino acids. Germline assignment: CDR1 SEHNR and CDR2 FQNEAQ (reference sequence).

This clonotype was observed a handful of times. V and J are TRBV2 and TRBJ1-2; 9 positions agree with TRBD1. The germline CDR1 and CDR2 sequences are SNHLY and FYNNEI. The CDR3 is 15 amino acids. The V segment lost 6 bases and the J segment 4 bases; nucleotides outside the gene matches: 9. CDR3 protein: CASRDRGAPTYGYTF. CDR3 sequence (DNA): TGTGCCAGCAGGGACAGGGGAGCCCCAACCTATGGCTACACCTTC.

This clonotype was seen many times. V usage is TRBV10-3 and J usage is TRBJ2-7; D is undetermined. The CDR3 length is 14 residues. In germline, CDR1 is ENHRY, CDR2 SYGVKD. Trimming removed 3 bases at V and 2 bases at J, with 11 bases between. The CDR3 coding sequence is TGTGCCATCAGTGACCCCACTCGGGCCTACGAGCAGTACTTC. Its translation: CAISDPTRAYEQYF.

In this sample, this clonotype turned up a few times. The rearrangement links TRBV27 to TRBJ2-7; D perhaps matches TRBD1 (6 bases). V gave up 4 bases and J gave up 2 bases, with 15 bases separating them. In germline, CDR1 is MNHEY, CDR2 SMNVEV (reference sequence). This CDR3 is 15 amino acids long. CDR3 amino acids: CASSYEQGPAYEQYF. The DNA of the CDR3 is TGTGCCAGCAGTTACGAGCAGGGGCCGGCCTACGAGCAGTACTTC.

This clonotype was detected ten times or more. The chain couples TRBV5-5 to TRBJ1-1, with 7 nucleotides matching TRBD1. This CDR3 is 14 amino acids long. CDR1 is SGHKS and CDR2 is YYEKEE in the germline V gene (reference sequence). V was clipped by 4 bases and J by 2 bases; unmatched bases: 5. The DNA of the CDR3 is TGTGCCAGCAGCAACCGGGACAGAAACACTGAAGCTTTCTTT. Translating gives CASSNRDRNTEAFF.

This clonotype was found many times. The chain has TRBV6-6 and TRBJ1-2, with TRBD1 as a possible D gene (5 bases). CDR3 length: 16 residues. From germline, CDR1 is MNHNY and CDR2 SVGAGI (reference sequence). Between the trimmed V and J ends, which lost 0 bases and 0 bases, there was a span of 11 bases. The CDR3 sequence: CASSYSTGLSNYGYTF. The CDR3 DNA sequence: TGTGCCAGCAGTTACTCCACAGGTTTATCTAACTATGGCTACACCTTC.

This clonotype was found many times. V and J are TRBV4-1 and TRBJ1-1; D remains unclear. Trimming took off 4 bases at V and 4 bases at J, with 13 bases between the two ends. The V gene's germline CDR1 is MGHRA and CDR2 YSYEKL. The length of the CDR3 is 14 residues. CDR3 in amino acids: CASSPAFGVTEAFF. In DNA, the CDR3 is TGCGCCAGCAGCCCGGCGTTCGGGGTCACTGAAGCTTTCTTT.

The genes are TRBV19 and TRBJ2-7, with 7 nucleotides matching TRBD1. The germline CDR1 and CDR2 sequences are LNHDA and SQIVND (reference sequence). V gave up 0 bases and J gave up 2 bases; unmatched junction bases: 1. The CDR3 totals 14 residues. Here the CDR3 DNA reads TGTGCCAGTAGTATAGAACAGGGGCCCTACGAGCAGTACTTC. Residues: CASSIEQGPYEQYF.

This clonotype was detected a few times. The V gene is TRBV6-5, the J gene TRBJ1-1, with TRBD1 identical over 10 bases. V lost 2 bases, J lost 10 bases, and 7 bases stayed unmatched. Germline-derived CDR1 and CDR2 are MNHEY and SVGAGI. The length of the CDR3 is 14 residues. CDR3 DNA sequence: TGTGCCAGCAGTTACCAAGGACAGGGGGTAGGAGCTTTCTTT. This sequence encodes CASSYQGQGVGAFF.

This chain connects TRBV4-2 to TRBJ2-7; D might be TRBD2 (5 bases). This CDR3 spans 15 amino acids. Germline lookup yields CDR1 LGHNA and CDR2 YNFKEQ. Trimming left V 0 bases short and J 4 bases short, with 13 bases between. This CDR3 is CASSQDPRGNYEQYF. CDR3 DNA sequence: TGTGCCAGCAGCCAAGATCCCCGGGGAAATTACGAGCAGTACTTC.

Here the CDR3 reads CASKLAGSSTDTQYF. CDR3 nucleotide sequence: TGTGCCAGCAAATTAGCGGGAAGTAGCACAGATACGCAGTATTTT. This rearrangement joins TRBV28 to TRBJ2-3; TRBD2 matches 8 bases. With V trimmed by 7 bases and J by 0 bases, 6 bases remained unmatched. The germline gives CDR1 MDHEN, CDR2 SYDVKM. The CDR3 runs 15 residues.

As DNA, the CDR3 is TGTGCCAGCAGCCTGGGGAGGGGCCGAGAGACCCAGTACTTC. Amino acid sequence: CASSLGRGRETQYF. This chain joins TRBV6-5 and TRBJ2-5; 7 bases fit TRBD2. Germline V CDR1 and CDR2: MNHEY, SVGAGI. V gave up 6 bases and J gave up 4 bases; unmatched junction bases: 8. This CDR3 is built from 14 residues.

This rearrangement joins TRBV6-5 to TRBJ2-1, with 14 positions matching TRBD2. Unmatched junction bases numbered 10, after V lost 5 bases and J lost 7 bases. This CDR3 has 17 amino acids. Germline lookup yields CDR1 MNHEY and CDR2 SVGAGI. CDR3 DNA: TGTGCCAGCAGTCACACCTTGACTAGCGGGAGGGCAAATGAGCAGTTCTTC. Protein product: CASSHTLTSGRANEQFF.

The CDR3 region has the DNA TGTGCCAGCAGCTTAGCGGGGGCGACCTACAATGAGCAGTTCTTC. This codes for CASSLAGATYNEQFF. V usage is TRBV7-2 and J usage is TRBJ2-1; D perhaps matches TRBD1 (6 bases). Germline CDR1 SGHTA, CDR2 FQGNSA. V was pared by 0 bases and J by 2 bases, with 8 bases between. This CDR3 spans 15 amino acids. The variable domain in full, completed from reference TRBV7-2 and TRBJ2-1, reads GAGVSQSPSNKVTEKGKDVELRCDPISGHTALYWYRQSLGQGLEFLIYFQGNSAPDKSGLPSDRFSAERTGGSVSTLTIQRTQQEDSAVYLCASSLAGATYNEQFFGPGTRLTVL.

V is TRBV5-8 and J is TRBJ2-1; the D is unclear. Deletions cut 5 bases from V and 5 bases from J, with 11 bases between. This CDR3 is built from 13 residues. From germline, CDR1 is SGHTS and CDR2 YDEGEE. CDR3 sequence: CASRSYWDNEQFF. The CDR3 DNA follows: TGTGCCAGCAGAAGCTACTGGGACAATGAGCAGTTCTTC.

The gene calls are TRBV12-3 or TRBV12-4 and TRBJ2-7, with no clear D. The CDR3 totals 14 residues. The ends were cut back, 4 bases at V and 0 bases at J, with 10 bases in the middle. The CDR3 is CASSSFSVSYEQYF. CDR3 nucleotides: TGTGCCAGCAGTTCCTTTTCCGTCTCCTACGAGCAGTACTTC.

At least ten counts were recorded for this clonotype. The rearrangement links TRBV28 to TRBJ2-6; D is possibly TRBD1 or TRBD2 (5 bases each). This CDR3 contains 15 residues. V was clipped by 4 bases and J by 4 bases, with 11 bases between them. Germline V gene lookup returns CDR1 MDHEN and CDR2 SYDVKM. CDR3 DNA: TGTGCCAGCAGTTCCCCAGGGAGAGGGGCCAACGTCCTGACTTTC. This translates into CASSSPGRGANVLTF. Full variable domain (remainder filled in from reference TRBV28 and TRBJ2-6): DVKVTQSSRYLVKRTGEKVFLECVQDMDHENMFWYRQDPGLGLRLIYFSYDVKMKEKGDIPEGYSVSREKKERFSLILESASTNQTSMYLCASSSPGRGANVLTFGAGSRLTVL.

The sample holds many counts of this clonotype. The chain couples TRBV29-1 to TRBJ2-7, with TRBD2 identical over 7 bases. Germline trimming cut 7 bases from V and 4 bases from J; bases unmatched to any gene: 10. CDR1 SQVTM and CDR2 ANQGSEA come from the germline V gene. The CDR3 has 13 amino acids. DNA of the CDR3: TGCAGCGCCTCCTACGGCGGGAGATACGAGCAGTACTTC. This gives the protein CSASYGGRYEQYF.

Ten or more counts support this clonotype. V and J are TRBV7-2 and TRBJ2-6, with D perhaps assigned TRBD1 or TRBD2 (5 bases each). Trimming took off 3 bases at V and 1 base at J, with 10 bases between the two ends. Looked up from germline, CDR1 is SGHTA and CDR2 is FQGNSA. This CDR3 has 16 residues. Here the CDR3 DNA reads TGTGCCAGCAGCTTCCGTGGGGGATCTGGGGCCAACGTCCTGACTTTC. Encoded protein: CASSFRGGSGANVLTF.

There are many counts of this clonotype. V is TRBV6-6 and J is TRBJ2-3; 7 bases match TRBD2. From germline, CDR1 is MNHNY and CDR2 SVGAGI (reference sequence). The V and J ends lost 6 bases and 4 bases, in that order; junction bases with no gene match: 10. The CDR3 is 15 residues long. This CDR3 is CASRTSELPADTQYF. The CDR3 DNA reads as TGTGCCAGCAGAACTAGCGAACTCCCGGCAGATACGCAGTATTTT.